Listed below are T cell receptor beta chains from one sample, sequenced in a study of T cell responses to AZD1222 COVID-19 vaccine. Libraries were prepared by immunoSEQ multiplex PCR; TCRdb keeps only in-frame clonotypes and omits some of them. This table has 75,000 to 90,000 clones, roughly 84% appearing once. Sequenced material: peripheral blood, taken on day 0 of AZD1222 vaccination. The source of these receptors is an adult in good health. CDR3s include the opening cysteine and the closing phenylalanine or tryptophan. The D gene is left open where the match is weak. Size tells how often a clone was seen (once, few, many) or the class of an expanded clone, and some rows leave it out.

V gene,CDR3 length,J gene,clone size,D gene,CDR3 protein,CDR3 DNA
TRBV27,17,TRBJ1-3,-,TRBD1,CASSPRGRGPVGNTIYF,TGTGCCAGCAGTCCCAGGGGGCGAGGTCCGGTGGGAAACACCATATATTTT
TRBV15,16,TRBJ2-1,few,-,CATSRGQGAPYNEQFF,TGTGCCACCAGCAGAGGTCAAGGGGCCCCCTACAATGAGCAGTTCTTC
TRBV15,15,TRBJ1-4,-,TRBD1,CATSRDRVANEKLFF,TGTGCCACCAGCAGGGACAGGGTGGCTAATGAAAAACTGTTTTTT
TRBV6-5,15,TRBJ1-3,-,-,CASSYSTHSGNTIYF,TGTGCCAGCAGTTACTCGACACACTCTGGAAACACCATATATTTT
TRBV7-6,11,TRBJ2-5,-,-,CASSSFETQYF,TGTGCCAGCAGCTCTTTTGAGACCCAGTACTTC
TRBV7-2,14,TRBJ2-7,-,-,CASSLGGRQYEQYF,TGTGCCAGCAGCTTAGGAGGGAGGCAATACGAGCAGTACTTC
TRBV6-5,14,TRBJ2-7,-,TRBD1,CASSQDRGNYEQYF,TGTGCCAGCAGTCAGGACAGGGGAAATTACGAGCAGTACTTC
TRBV7-8,14,TRBJ1-2,-,-,CASSVNPGSYGYTF,TGTGCCAGCAGTGTCAACCCAGGGAGCTATGGCTACACCTTC
TRBV6-2/TRBV6-3,14,TRBJ1-2,-,-,CASSYSGRNYGYTF,TGTGCCAGCAGTTATTCAGGGCGGAATTATGGCTACACCTTC
TRBV24-1,15,TRBJ1-6,-,-,CATRGGTGLDSPLHF,TGTGCCACCAGGGGGGGAACGGGCCTGGATTCACCCCTCCACTTT
TRBV6-5,13,TRBJ1-6,-,-,CASSPRTNSPLHF,TGTGCCAGCAGCCCCCGGACCAATTCACCCCTCCACTTT
TRBV6-5,14,TRBJ1-2,-,-,CASSLTGRSSGYTF,TGTGCCAGCAGCCTAACCGGGCGTTCTAGCGGCTACACCTTC
TRBV28,13,TRBJ2-7,-,-,CASSLQGIDEQYF,TGTGCCAGCAGTTTGCAGGGAATCGACGAGCAGTACTTC
TRBV29-1,11,TRBJ1-4,-,-,CSVYGGEKLFF,TGCAGCGTTTACGGGGGTGAAAAACTGTTTTTT
TRBV18,16,TRBJ2-3,-,TRBD1,CASSRWTGGDSDTQYF,TGTGCCAGCTCACGATGGACAGGGGGCGACTCAGATACGCAGTATTTT
TRBV4-3,16,TRBJ2-5,-,TRBD2,CASSQDFLGGSETQYF,TGCGCCAGCAGCCAAGATTTCCTGGGAGGGAGTGAGACCCAGTACTTC
TRBV7-8,18,TRBJ1-2,-,TRBD1,CASSLRVRGRDRYTGYTF,TGTGCCAGCAGCTTAAGGGTCAGGGGGCGCGATCGCTATACGGGCTACACCTTC
TRBV6-5,16,TRBJ2-3,-,TRBD2,CASSSPRLASTDTQYF,TGTGCCAGCAGTTCCCCCCGACTAGCGAGCACAGATACGCAGTATTTT
TRBV3-1/TRBV3-2,15,TRBJ2-1,-,-,CASSKESYLDNEQFF,TGTGCCAGCAGCAAAGAGAGCTATTTAGACAATGAGCAGTTCTTC
TRBV7-2,16,TRBJ1-2,-,-,CASSLDRAEYGYGYTF,TGTGCCAGCAGCTTAGACCGGGCAGAATACGGCTATGGCTACACCTTC
TRBV5-4,15,TRBJ1-4,once,TRBD1,CASSQTGGMNEKLFF,TGTGCCAGCAGCCAGACAGGGGGAATGAATGAAAAACTGTTTTTT